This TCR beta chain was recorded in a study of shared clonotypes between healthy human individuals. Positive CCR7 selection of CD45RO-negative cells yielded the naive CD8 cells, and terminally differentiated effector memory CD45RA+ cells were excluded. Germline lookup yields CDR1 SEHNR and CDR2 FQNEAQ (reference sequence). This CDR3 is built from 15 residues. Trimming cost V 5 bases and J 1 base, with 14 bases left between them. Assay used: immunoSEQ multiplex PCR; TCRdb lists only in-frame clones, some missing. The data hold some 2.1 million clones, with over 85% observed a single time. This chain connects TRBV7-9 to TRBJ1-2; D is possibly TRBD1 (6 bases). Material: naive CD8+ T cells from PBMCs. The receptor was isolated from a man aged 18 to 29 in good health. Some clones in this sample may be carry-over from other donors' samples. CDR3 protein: CASSGGDINNYGYTF. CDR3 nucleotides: TGTGCCAGCAGCGGAGGGGACATAAATAACTATGGCTACACCTTC. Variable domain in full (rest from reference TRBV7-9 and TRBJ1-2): DTGVSQNPRHKITKRGQNVTFRCDPISEHNRLYWYRQTLGQGPEFLTYFQNEAQLEKSRLLSDRFSAERPKGSFSTLEIQRTEQGDSAMYLCASSGGDINNYGYTFGSGTRLTVV.